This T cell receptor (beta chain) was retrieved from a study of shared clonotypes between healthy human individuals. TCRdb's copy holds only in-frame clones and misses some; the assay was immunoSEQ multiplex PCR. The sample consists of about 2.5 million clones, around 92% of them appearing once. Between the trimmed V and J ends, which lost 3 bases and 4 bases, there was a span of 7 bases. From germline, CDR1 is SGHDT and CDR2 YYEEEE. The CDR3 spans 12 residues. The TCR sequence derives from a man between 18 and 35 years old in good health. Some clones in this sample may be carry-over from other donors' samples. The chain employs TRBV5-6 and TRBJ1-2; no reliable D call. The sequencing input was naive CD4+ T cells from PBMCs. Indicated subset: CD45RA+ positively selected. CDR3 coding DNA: TGTGCCAGCAGCTATGGAATCTATGGCTACACCTTC. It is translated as CASSYGIYGYTF.